The sequence of this TCR beta chain was determined in a study of cytomegalovirus exposure and HLA in healthy donors. General study findings and limits: Rare sequences made up most TCRs, while some public TCRs were found in many donors. Within the approximately 110 validation repertoires, first-cohort TCR clusters tended to co-occur, according to a later analysis.

The CDR3 is made up of 14 amino acids. Germline loops: CDR1 SGDLS, CDR2 YYNGEE. The ends were cut back, 2 bases at V and 5 bases at J, with 13 bases in the middle. As to this clone: Its matching antigen is unknown.

Repertoires were generated with immunoSEQ multiplex PCR, while TCRdb's copy carries only in-frame clones and drops some. Of some 90,000 clones in the sample, 96% were seen once. This chain links TRBV9 with TRBJ1-1; D call uncertain. Material: PBMCs. The TCR was taken from a man aged 18-30 years in good health and CMV-seronegative. CDR3 sequence: CASSVAGVETEAFF. In DNA, the CDR3 is TGTGCCAGCAGCGTTGCGGGAGTGGAGACTGAAGCTTTCTTT.